The present TCR beta chain was sequenced within a study of blood T cell repertoires in COVID-19. The overall study: COVID-19 samples, acute and convalescent, were from the United States, Italy and Spain.

In the original processing: Reference gene primer amplification in the assay estimated nucleated cell counts. The method was immunoSEQ multiplex PCR; TCRdb's version includes in-frame clones alone and lacks a portion of them. That table furnishes V, J and clone size, whereas the DNA furnished D and trimming. Found here are roughly 290,000 clones, 89% of them singletons; the top ten hold roughly an eighth. The CDR3 sequence is 15 residues long. Unmatched junction bases numbered 8, after V lost 5 bases and J lost 5 bases. Germline values: CDR1 SGHTA, CDR2 FQGNSA. The genes are TRBV7-2 and TRBJ1-5; TRBD1 matches at 8 bases. The clonotype originates from a woman aged 55-70 years with acute or convalescent COVID-19. Input material: peripheral blood. The CDR3 nucleotides read TGTGCCAGCAGCCCCGCGACAGGGGTCCATCAGCCCCAGCATTTT. Amino acid sequence: CASSPATGVHQPQHF.